The TCR beta chain under discussion was sequenced for a study of blood T cell repertoires in COVID-19. Turning to the study itself: The study drew acute and convalescent COVID-19 samples from the United States, Italy and Spain. Sample material is recorded as cDNA or gDNA derived from T cells, B-cell-depleted T cells, or PBMCs.

Germline V gives CDR1 SQVTM, CDR2 ANQGSEA. V trimming: 5 bases; J trimming: 8 bases; junction bases outside the gene matches: 7. The CDR3 sequence is 13 residues long. Source study methods: Amplified reference gene primers provided the basis for estimating nucleated cell counts. TCRdb's copy holds only in-frame clones and misses some; the assay was immunoSEQ multiplex PCR. V, J and clone size derive from that table, while D and trimming were established from the DNA sequence. The sample lists over 200,000 clones, around 86% occurring once. The TCR sequence derives from a human donor in a cohort sampled during active COVID-19. The material sequenced was peripheral blood. J is TRBJ2-2 and V is TRBV29-1, with TRBD2 identical over 8 bases. CDR3 in amino acids: CSVSAGVAGELFF. In DNA, the CDR3 is TGCAGCGTTTCAGCGGGAGTGGCGGGGGAGCTGTTTTTT.